This record concerns one T cell receptor beta chain sequence. Its recognized antigen is unknown. Base qualities are not provided; no much larger clone lies one nucleotide away. Libraries were constructed by RT-PCR. The data were produced on an Illumina HiSeq 2500. Using fastp at Q25 and MiXCR, TCRdb reprocessed the public reads and kept productive beta chains. Each entry is one CDR3 protein sequence, shown with its most common DNA and genes. Present in this sample are about 500,000 distinct CDR3 sequences, 16% of which were seen just once. Less than 4% of the sample is in the top ten clones. This entry belongs to a study of response to subunit inactivated influenza vaccine (dated by TCRdb to between 2017 and 2018). Regarding the complete study: To follow how T cells responded to a trivalent subunit inactivated influenza vaccine, the researchers relied on deep quantitative profiling of the T cell receptor repertoire.

Trimming leaves V shorter by 5 bases and J shorter by 4 bases, with the junction holding 8 bases beyond the gene matches. From the germline V gene, CDR1 is MNHEY and CDR2 is SVGAGI. The CDR3, from cysteine to phenylalanine, totals 16 residues. Just CDR3 DNA is preserved here, 48 bases in frame from base 1. Study-wide findings and limitations: The authors proposed that each seasonal influenza vaccination may bring in only a limited number of new T cells.

The rearranged segments are TRBV6-5 and TRBJ2-3; TRBD1 aligns with 11 central bases. This TCR was recovered from a man in his fifties or sixties who received an inactivated influenza vaccine. Donor details come from another sample of the same person, matched by shared clones. This sample comprised CD4+ T cells sorted from PBMCs, obtained around 25 months after vaccination. The CDR3 region reads CASSRLGQGAADTQYF. The DNA sequence reads TGTGCCAGCAGTAGACTCGGACAGGGGGCCGCAGATACGCAGTATTTT.